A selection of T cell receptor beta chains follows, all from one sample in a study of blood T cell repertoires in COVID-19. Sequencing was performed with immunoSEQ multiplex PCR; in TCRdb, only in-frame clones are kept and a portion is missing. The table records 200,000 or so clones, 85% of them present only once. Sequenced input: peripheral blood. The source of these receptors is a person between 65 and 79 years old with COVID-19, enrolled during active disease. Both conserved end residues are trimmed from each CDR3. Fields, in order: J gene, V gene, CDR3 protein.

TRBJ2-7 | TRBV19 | ASSRSREGPYEQY
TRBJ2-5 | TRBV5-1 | ASSLARQGAGETQY
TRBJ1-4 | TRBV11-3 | ASSILKDRDSYFDEKLF
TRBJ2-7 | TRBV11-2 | ASSLGQGVSYEQY
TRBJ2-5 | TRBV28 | ASSSSPGTRQETQY
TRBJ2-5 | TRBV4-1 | ASSQRSSAGASQGRETQY
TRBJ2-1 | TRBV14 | ASSQLPGLAGSSYNEQF
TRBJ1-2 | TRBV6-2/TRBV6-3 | ASSQGGPRYGYT
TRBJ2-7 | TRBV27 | ASSYLRDSPYEQY
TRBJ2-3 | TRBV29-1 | SVVRDRYGTDTQY
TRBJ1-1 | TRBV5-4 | ASSLPGQMNTEAF
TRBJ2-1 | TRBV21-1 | ARQRGGRYNEQF
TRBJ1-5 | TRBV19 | ASSLAGRNQPQH
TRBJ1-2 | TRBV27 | ASSWGLDYGYT
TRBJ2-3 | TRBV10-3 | AISDTAADTQY
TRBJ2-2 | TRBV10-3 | ATSLPQGLNTGELF
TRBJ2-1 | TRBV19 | ASMGERGRINEQF
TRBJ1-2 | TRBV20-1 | RADYGYT
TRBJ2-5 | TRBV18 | ASSPTRNQETQY
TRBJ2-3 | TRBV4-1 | ASSHPGLDTQY
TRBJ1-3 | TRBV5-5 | ASSPDRNSGNTIY
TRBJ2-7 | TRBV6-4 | ASSAGTEGDEQY
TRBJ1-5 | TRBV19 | ASSITDRISNQPQH
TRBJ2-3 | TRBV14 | ASSPSGMLTDTQY
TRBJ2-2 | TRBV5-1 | ASTHGGVNTGELF
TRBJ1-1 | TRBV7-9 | ASSQRQTGVAEAF
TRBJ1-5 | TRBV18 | ASSDTGNQPQH
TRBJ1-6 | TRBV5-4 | ASNRGGPGVSPLH
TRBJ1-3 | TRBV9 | ASSVADRRGTIY
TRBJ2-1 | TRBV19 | ASNGARNEQF
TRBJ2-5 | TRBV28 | ASSLGRKTQY
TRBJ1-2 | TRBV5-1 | ASSLDVGSGHT
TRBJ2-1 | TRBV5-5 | ASSLKGSGGEQF
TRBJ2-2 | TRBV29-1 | SVEWASADGELF
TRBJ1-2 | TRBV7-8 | ASSLRSGTNYGYT
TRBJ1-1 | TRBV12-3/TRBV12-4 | ASSLGLITEAF
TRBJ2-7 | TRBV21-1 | ASSKPDTGPNTYEQY
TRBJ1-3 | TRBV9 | ASSVDSNSGNTIY
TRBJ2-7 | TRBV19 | ASSIGTSGSILGSYEQY
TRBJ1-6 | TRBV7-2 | ASKGGAYNSPLH
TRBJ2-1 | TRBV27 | ASSSGGTNEQF
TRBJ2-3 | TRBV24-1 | ATSAGLPDTQY
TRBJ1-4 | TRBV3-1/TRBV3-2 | ASSQGTGGGYYEKLF
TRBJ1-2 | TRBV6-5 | ASLRREVYGYT
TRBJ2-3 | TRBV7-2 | ASSRLGGLDTQY
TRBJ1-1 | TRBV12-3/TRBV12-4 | ASSPRGGGQAF
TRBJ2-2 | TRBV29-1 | SVAPQGTGELF
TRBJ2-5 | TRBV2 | ASRPPTLGTSGETQY
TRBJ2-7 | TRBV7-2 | ASSPLAGSSYEQY
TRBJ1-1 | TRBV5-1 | ASNTAGGTEAF
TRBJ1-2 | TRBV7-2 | ASSPDRDDYGYT
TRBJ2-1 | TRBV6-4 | ASSDSLGGEQF
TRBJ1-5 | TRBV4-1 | ASSQDRGSNQPQH
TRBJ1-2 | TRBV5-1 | ASSPQSGGGYT
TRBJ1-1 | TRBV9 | ASSVAPGINTEAF